The present entry profiles one T cell receptor beta chain with its context. Antigen unknown. Primers for the PCR totalled 60 Vbeta and 13 Jbeta. Using immunoSEQ multiplex PCR, the repertoire was profiled, and TCRdb retains in-frame clones only, with some absent. Among 190,000 or so clones listed, less than 90% were seen once. The ends were cut back, 0 bases at V and 4 bases at J, with 9 bases in the middle. The CDR3 is made up of 15 amino acids. Germline V gene sequence: CDR1 KGHSH, CDR2 LQKENI. These data belong to a study of cytomegalovirus exposure and HLA in healthy donors. Overall study context: Unique TCRs from HLA-typed donors, around 93 million of them, were held in an early data release. General observations from the study: Reports described diagnosis of cytomegalovirus status by the classifier as highly specific and sensitive. In an earlier analysis, most TCR beta V segments were productive about 87% or about 30% of the time.

This rearrangement joins TRBV18 to TRBJ2-2; possibly TRBD2 for D (5 bases). This receptor was taken from a man aged 50 or older in good health and CMV-seronegative. The sequenced sample was PBMCs. CDR3 protein: CASSPPGVGTGELFF. CDR3 nucleotides: TGTGCCAGCTCACCACCGGGAGTTGGCACCGGGGAGCTGTTTTTT. Filled out from reference TRBV18 and TRBJ2-2, the complete variable domain reads NAGVMQNPRHLVRRRGQEARLRCSPMKGHSHVYWYRQLPEEGLKFMVYLQKENIIDESGMPKERFSAEFPKEGPSILRIQQVVRGDSAAYFCASSPPGVGTGELFFGEGSRLTVL.